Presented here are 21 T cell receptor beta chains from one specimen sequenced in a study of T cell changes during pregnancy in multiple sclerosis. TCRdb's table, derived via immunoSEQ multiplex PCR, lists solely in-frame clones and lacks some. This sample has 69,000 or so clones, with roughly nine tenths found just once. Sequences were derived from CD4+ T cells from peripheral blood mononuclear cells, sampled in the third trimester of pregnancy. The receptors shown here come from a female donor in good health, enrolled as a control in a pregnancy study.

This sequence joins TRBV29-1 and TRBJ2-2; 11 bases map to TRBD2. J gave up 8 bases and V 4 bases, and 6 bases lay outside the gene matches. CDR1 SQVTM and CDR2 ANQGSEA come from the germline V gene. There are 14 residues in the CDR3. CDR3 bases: TGCAGCGTTGTCGTTAGCGGGGGGGCGGGGGAGCTGTTTTTT. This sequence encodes CSVVVSGGAGELFF.

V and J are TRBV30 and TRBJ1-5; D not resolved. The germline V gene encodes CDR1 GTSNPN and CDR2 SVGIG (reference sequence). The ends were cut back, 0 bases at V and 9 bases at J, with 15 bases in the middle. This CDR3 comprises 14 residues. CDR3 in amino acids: CAWSVDYIITPQHF. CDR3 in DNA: TGTGCCTGGAGTGTAGACTATATAATCACGCCCCAGCATTTT. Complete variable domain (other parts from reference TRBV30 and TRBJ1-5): SQTIHQWPATLVQPVGSPLSLECTVEGTSNPNLYWYRQAAGRGLQLLFYSVGIGQISSEVPQNLSASRPQDRQFILSSKKLLLSDSGFYLCAWSVDYIITPQHFGDGTRLSIL.

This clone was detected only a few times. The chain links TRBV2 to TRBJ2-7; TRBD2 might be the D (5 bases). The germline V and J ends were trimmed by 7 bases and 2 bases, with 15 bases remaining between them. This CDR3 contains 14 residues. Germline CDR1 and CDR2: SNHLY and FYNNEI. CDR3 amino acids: CASTRTAQAYEQYF. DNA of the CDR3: TGTGCCAGCACCCGGACTGCTCAGGCCTACGAGCAGTACTTC.

For the CDR3, the DNA is TGTGCCAGCAGCTTAGGGGGGGAAGGGGCGGCTTTCTTT. Translated: CASSLGGEGAAFF. The gene calls are TRBV7-9 and TRBJ1-1, with D perhaps matching TRBD1 (5 bases). V was cut by 1 base and J by 11 bases, with 14 bases left in between. Germline CDR1 SEHNR, CDR2 FQNEAQ (reference sequence). This CDR3 has 13 residues. Variable domain in full (rest from reference TRBV7-9 and TRBJ1-1): DTGVSQNPRHKITKRGQNVTFRCDPISEHNRLYWYRQTLGQGPEFLTYFQNEAQLEKSRLLSDRFSAERPKGSFSTLEIQRTEQGDSAMYLCASSLGGEGAAFFGQGTRLTVV.

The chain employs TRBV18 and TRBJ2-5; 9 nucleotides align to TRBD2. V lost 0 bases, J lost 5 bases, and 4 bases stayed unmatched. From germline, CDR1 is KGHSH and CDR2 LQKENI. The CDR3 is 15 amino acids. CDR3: CASSPPRGGGETQYF. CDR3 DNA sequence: TGTGCCAGCTCACCACCGCGGGGGGGCGGCGAGACCCAGTACTTC.

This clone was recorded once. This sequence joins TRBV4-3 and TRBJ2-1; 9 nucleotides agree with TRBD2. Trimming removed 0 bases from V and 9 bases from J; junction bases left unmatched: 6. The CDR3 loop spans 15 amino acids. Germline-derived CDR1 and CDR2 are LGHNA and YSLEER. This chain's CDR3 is CASSQDSGGWGEQFF. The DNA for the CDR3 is TGCGCCAGCAGCCAAGATAGCGGGGGATGGGGTGAGCAGTTCTTC.

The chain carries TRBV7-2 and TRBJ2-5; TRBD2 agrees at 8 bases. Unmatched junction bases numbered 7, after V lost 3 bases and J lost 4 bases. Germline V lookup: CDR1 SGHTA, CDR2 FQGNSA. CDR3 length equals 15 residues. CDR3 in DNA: TGTGCCAGCAGCTTCCAGCGGGGGTTGGGAGAGACCCAGTACTTC. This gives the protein CASSFQRGLGETQYF.

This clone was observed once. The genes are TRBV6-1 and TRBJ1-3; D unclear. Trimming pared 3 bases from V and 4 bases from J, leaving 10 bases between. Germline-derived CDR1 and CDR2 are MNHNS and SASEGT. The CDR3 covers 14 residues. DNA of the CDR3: TGTGCCAGCAGTGAGGCAGTGCCCGGAAACACCATATATTTT. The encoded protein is CASSEAVPGNTIYF.

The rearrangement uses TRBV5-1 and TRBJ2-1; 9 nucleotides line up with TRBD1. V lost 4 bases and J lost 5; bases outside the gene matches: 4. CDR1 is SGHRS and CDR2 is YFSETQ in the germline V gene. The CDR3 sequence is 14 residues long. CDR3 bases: TGCGCCAGCAGCCTACAGGGGGCTAACAATGAGCAGTTCTTC. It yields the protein CASSLQGANNEQFF.

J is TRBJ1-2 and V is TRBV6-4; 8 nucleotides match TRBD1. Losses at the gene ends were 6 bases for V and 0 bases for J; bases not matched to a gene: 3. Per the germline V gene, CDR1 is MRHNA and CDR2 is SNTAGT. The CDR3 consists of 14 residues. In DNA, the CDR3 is TGTGCCAGCAGCCCGGACAGGGCTAACTATGGCTACACCTTC. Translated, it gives CASSPDRANYGYTF.

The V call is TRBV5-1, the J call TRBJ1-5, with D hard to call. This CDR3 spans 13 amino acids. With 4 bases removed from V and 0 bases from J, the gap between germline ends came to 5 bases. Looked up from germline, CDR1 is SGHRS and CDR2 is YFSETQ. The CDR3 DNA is TGCGCCAGCAGCCAGGATAGCAATCAGCCCCAGCATTTT. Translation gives CASSQDSNQPQHF. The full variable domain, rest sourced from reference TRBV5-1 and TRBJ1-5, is KAGVTQTPRYLIKTRGQQVTLSCSPISGHRSVSWYQQTPGQGLQFLFEYFSETQRNKGNFPGRFSGRQFSNSRSEMNVSTLELGDSALYLCASSQDSNQPQHFGDGTRLSIL.

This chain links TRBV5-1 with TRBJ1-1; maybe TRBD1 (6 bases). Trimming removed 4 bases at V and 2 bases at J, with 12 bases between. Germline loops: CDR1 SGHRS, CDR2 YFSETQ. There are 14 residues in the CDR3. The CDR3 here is CASSGPGTNTEAFF. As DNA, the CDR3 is TGCGCCAGCAGCGGGCCCGGGACAAACACTGAAGCTTTCTTT.

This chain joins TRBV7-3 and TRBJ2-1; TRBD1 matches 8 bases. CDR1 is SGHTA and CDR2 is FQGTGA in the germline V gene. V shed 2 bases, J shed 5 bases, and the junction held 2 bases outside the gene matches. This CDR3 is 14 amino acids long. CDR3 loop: CASSLETGDNEQFF. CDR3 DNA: TGTGCCAGCAGCTTAGAGACAGGGGACAATGAGCAGTTCTTC.

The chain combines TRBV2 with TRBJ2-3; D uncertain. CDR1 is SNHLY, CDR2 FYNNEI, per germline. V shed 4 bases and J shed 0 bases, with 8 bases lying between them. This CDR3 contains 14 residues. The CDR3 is CASSVALSTDTQYF. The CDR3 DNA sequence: TGTGCCAGCAGTGTAGCCCTTAGCACAGATACGCAGTATTTT.

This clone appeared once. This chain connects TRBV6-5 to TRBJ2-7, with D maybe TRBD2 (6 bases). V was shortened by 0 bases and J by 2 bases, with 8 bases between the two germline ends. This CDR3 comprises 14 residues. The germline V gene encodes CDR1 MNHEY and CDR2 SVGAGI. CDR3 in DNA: TGTGCCAGCAGTTACTCCAGGAGGGCCTACGAGCAGTACTTC. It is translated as CASSYSRRAYEQYF.

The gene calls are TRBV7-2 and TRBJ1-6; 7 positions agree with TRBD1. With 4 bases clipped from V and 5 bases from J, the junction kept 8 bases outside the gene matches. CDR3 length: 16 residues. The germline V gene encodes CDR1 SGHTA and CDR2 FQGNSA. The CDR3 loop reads CASSSAGDRNNSPLHF. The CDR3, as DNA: TGTGCCAGCAGCTCCGCCGGGGACAGAAATAATTCACCCCTCCACTTT.

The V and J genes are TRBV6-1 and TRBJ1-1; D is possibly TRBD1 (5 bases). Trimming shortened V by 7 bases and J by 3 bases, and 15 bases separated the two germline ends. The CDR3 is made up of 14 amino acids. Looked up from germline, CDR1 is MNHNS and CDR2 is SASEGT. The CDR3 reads CASISAGPYTEAFF. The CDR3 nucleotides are TGTGCCAGCATCTCAGCGGGGCCTTACACTGAAGCTTTCTTT.

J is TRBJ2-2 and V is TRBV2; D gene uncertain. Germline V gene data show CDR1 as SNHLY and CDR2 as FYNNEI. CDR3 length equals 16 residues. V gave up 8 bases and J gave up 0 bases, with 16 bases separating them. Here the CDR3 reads CASREVGQANTGELFF. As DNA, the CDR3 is TGTGCCAGCCGCGAAGTGGGTCAGGCGAACACCGGGGAGCTGTTTTTT.

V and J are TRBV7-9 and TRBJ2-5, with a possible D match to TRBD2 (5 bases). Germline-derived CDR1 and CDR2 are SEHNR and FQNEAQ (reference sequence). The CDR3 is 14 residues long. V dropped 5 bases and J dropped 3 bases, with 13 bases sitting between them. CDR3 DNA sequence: TGTGCCAGCAGCATCGGCGGGTGGGAAGAGACCCAGTACTTC. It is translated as CASSIGGWEETQYF.

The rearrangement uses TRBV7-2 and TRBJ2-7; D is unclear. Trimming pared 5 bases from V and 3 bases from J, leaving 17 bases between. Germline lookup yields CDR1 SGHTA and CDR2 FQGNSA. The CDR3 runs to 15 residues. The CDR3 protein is CASSLGPKEIYEQYF. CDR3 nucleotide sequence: TGTGCCAGCAGCCTAGGACCTAAGGAGATCTACGAGCAGTACTTC.

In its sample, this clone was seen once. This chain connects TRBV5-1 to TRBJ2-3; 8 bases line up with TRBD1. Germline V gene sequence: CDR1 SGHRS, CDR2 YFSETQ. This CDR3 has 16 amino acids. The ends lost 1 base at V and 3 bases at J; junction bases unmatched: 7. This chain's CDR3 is CASSLSGTGITDTQYF. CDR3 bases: TGCGCCAGCAGCTTGTCTGGGACAGGCATAACAGATACGCAGTATTTT.